The clone carrying this T cell receptor beta chain was detected only a few times. This sample is drawn from a study of T-cell reconstitution after alpha-beta-depleted transplantation in children. Library preparation (for TCRbeta) was performed with unique molecular identifiers. From the PCR reads, TCRdb called clonotypes with MiXCR, one entry per CDR3 protein. The sample holds some 600,000 distinct CDR3 sequences, 16% seen once. The source is a human donor who donated a stem cell graft to a child with acute myeloid leukemia. Sequenced material: PBMCs from the stem cell graft donor, taken from the stem cell graft.

The CDR3 nucleotides read TGTGCCAGCAGGCTAGCGGATACGCAGTATTTT. As protein: CASRLADTQYF. The chain employs TRBV12-3 or TRBV12-4 and TRBJ2-3; tentative D call: TRBD2 (6 bases). V lost 6 bases and J 6 bases, leaving 7 bases between the germline ends. The CDR3 sequence is 11 residues long.